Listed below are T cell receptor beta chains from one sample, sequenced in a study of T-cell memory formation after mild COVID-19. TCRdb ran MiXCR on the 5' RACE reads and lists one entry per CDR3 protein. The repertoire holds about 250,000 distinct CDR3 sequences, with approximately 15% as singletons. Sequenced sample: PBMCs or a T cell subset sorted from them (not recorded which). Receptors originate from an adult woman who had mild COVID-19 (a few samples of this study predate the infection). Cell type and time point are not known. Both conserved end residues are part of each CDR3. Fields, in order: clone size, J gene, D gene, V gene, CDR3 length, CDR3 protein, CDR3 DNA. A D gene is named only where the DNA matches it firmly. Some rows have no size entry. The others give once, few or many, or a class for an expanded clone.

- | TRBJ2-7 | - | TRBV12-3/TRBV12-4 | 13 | CASSRDRTHEQYF | TGTGCCAGCAGCCGCGACAGGACCCACGAGCAGTACTTC
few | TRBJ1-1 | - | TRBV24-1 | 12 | CATSDSDTEAFF | TGTGCCACCAGTGACTCGGACACTGAAGCTTTCTTT
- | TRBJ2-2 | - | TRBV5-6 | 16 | CASSLVGGANTGELFF | TGTGCCAGCAGCTTGGTTGGGGGCGCGAACACCGGGGAGCTGTTTTTT
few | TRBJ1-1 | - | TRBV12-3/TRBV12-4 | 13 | CASSLEYGTEAFF | TGTGCCAGCAGTTTGGAGTATGGCACTGAAGCTTTCTTT
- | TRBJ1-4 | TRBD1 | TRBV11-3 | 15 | CASSVNRGSNEKLFF | TGTGCCAGCAGCGTCAACAGGGGTTCTAATGAAAAACTGTTTTTT
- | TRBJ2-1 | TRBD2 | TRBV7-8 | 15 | CASSYSGGLYNEQFF | TGTGCCAGCAGCTACAGCGGGGGGCTCTACAATGAGCAGTTCTTC
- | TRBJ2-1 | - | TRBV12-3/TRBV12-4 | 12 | CASSFRVNEQFF | TGTGCCAGCAGTTTTAGGGTTAATGAGCAGTTCTTC
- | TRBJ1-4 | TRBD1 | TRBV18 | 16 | CASSPTGQGSTQKLFF | TGTGCCAGCTCACCTACCGGACAGGGCTCCACCCAAAAACTGTTTTTT
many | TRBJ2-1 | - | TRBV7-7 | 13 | CASSLGASNEQFF | TGTGCTAGCAGCCTAGGCGCCTCCAATGAGCAGTTCTTC
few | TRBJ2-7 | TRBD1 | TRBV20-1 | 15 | CSAGHPGQGDSEQYF | TGCAGTGCTGGACACCCGGGACAGGGGGACTCCGAGCAGTACTTC
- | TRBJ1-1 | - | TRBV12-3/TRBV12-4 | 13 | CASSFPGRTEAFF | TGTGCCAGCAGTTTCCCAGGGAGAACTGAAGCTTTCTTT
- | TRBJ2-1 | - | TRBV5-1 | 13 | CASSLTGASEQFF | TGCGCCAGCAGCTTAACTGGGGCTAGTGAGCAGTTCTTC
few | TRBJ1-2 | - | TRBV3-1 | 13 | CASSPTSKWGYTF | TGTGCCAGCAGCCCGACCTCTAAGTGGGGCTACACCTTC
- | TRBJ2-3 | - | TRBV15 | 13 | CATSRVAEDTQYF | TGTGCCACCAGCAGGGTAGCTGAAGATACGCAGTATTTT
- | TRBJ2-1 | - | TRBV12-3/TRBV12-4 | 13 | CASSPGRRNEQFF | TGTGCCAGCAGCCCAGGGCGTCGCAATGAGCAGTTCTTC
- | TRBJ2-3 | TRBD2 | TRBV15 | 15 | CAIGGTSNMADTQYF | TGTGCCATAGGGGGGACTAGTAATATGGCAGATACGCAGTATTTT
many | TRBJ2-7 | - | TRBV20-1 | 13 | CSAQKTGSYEQYF | TGCAGTGCTCAAAAGACCGGCTCCTACGAGCAGTACTTC
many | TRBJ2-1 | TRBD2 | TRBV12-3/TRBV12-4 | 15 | CASSLAGGPYNEQFF | TGTGCCAGCAGCTTAGCGGGAGGTCCCTACAATGAGCAGTTCTTC
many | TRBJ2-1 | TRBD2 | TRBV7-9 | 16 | CASSSSRLAGGNEQFF | TGTGCCAGCAGCTCCAGTCGACTAGCGGGCGGTAATGAGCAGTTCTTC
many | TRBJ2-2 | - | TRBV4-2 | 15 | CASSSRHGGIGELFF | TGTGCCAGCAGCTCCCGGCACGGCGGGATCGGGGAGCTGTTTTTT
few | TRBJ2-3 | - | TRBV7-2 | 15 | CASSLGPKNTDTQYF | TGTGCCAGCAGCTTAGGCCCAAAAAACACAGATACGCAGTATTTT
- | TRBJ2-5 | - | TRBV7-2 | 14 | CASSLGLREETQYF | TGTGCCAGCAGCTTAGGGCTGAGGGAGGAGACCCAGTACTTC
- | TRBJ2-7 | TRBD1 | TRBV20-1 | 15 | CSAGPSARGPLEQYF | TGCAGTGCTGGCCCCTCGGCCAGGGGGCCCCTCGAGCAGTACTTC
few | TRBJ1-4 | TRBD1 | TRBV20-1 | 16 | CSAPRRPTGQNEKLFF | TGCAGTGCGCCTCGTCGACCGACAGGGCAAAATGAAAAACTGTTTTTT
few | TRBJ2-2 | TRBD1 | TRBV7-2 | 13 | CASSLGRDRGLFF | TGTGCCAGCAGCTTGGGTCGGGACAGGGGCCTGTTTTTT
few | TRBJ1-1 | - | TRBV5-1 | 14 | CASSPTAGNTEAFF | TGCGCCAGCAGCCCGACAGCAGGAAACACTGAAGCTTTCTTT
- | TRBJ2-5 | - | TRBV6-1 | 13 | CASSETGGETQYF | TGTGCCAGCAGTGAAACCGGAGGGGAGACCCAGTACTTC
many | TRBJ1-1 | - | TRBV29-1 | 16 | CSVGASSTGIFTEAFF | TGCAGCGTTGGGGCTTCGTCTACAGGGATCTTCACTGAAGCTTTCTTT
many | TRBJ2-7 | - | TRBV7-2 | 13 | CASSVSGAYEQYF | TGTGCCAGCAGCGTTAGCGGAGCCTACGAGCAGTACTTC
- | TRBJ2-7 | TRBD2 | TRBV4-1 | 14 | CASSQVMAGGEQYF | TGCGCCAGCAGCCAAGTCATGGCGGGGGGCGAGCAGTACTTC
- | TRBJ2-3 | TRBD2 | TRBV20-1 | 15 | CSARVSSGMTDTQYF | TGCAGTGCTAGAGTTTCGAGCGGGATGACAGATACGCAGTATTTT
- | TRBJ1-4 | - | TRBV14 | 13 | CASSQAGNEKLFF | TGTGCCAGCAGCCAAGCAGGAAATGAAAAACTGTTTTTT
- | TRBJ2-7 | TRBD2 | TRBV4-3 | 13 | CESLAGGPHEQYF | TGCGAAAGCCTGGCGGGAGGGCCTCACGAGCAGTACTTC
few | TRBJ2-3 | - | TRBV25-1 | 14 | CASSEFSSTDTQYF | TGTGCCAGCAGTGAATTCTCCAGCACAGATACGCAGTATTTT
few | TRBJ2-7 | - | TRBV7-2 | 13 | CASTGFWGDEQYF | TGTGCCAGCACCGGATTCTGGGGTGACGAGCAGTACTTC
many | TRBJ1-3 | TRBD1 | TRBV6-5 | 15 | CASSRTTGFGNTIYF | TGTGCCAGCAGTCGCACGACAGGGTTCGGAAACACCATATATTTT
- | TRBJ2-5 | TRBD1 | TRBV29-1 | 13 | CSVKTGGQETQYF | TGCAGCGTCAAAACAGGGGGCCAAGAGACCCAGTACTTC
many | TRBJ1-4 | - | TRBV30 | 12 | CAWSMLREKLFF | TGTGCCTGGAGTATGCTGAGGGAAAAACTGTTTTTT
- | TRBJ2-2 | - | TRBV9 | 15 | CASSVEGRTTGELFF | TGTGCCAGCAGCGTAGAGGGTCGGACCACCGGGGAGCTGTTTTTT
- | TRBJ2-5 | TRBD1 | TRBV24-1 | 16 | CATSDSDRGGQETQYF | TGTGCCACCAGTGATTCGGACAGGGGTGGGCAAGAGACCCAGTACTTC
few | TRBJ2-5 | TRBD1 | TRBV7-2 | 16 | CASSVSGDSVQETQYF | TGTGCCAGCAGCGTCTCCGGGGACAGTGTGCAAGAGACCCAGTACTTC
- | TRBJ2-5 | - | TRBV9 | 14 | CASSVLQGGETQYF | TGTGCCAGCAGCGTACTACAGGGAGGAGAGACCCAGTACTTC
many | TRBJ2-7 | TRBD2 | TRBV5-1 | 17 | CASSLGLAGGLTYEQYF | TGCGCCAGCAGCTTGGGACTAGCGGGAGGGTTGACCTACGAGCAGTACTTC
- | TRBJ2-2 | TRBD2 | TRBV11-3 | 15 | CASSFIAGGDGELFF | TGTGCCAGCAGCTTCATAGCGGGAGGGGACGGGGAGCTGTTTTTT
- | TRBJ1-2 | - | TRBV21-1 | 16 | CASTVFPGQGSYGYTF | TGTGCCAGCACCGTTTTTCCGGGACAGGGGTCCTATGGCTACACCTTC
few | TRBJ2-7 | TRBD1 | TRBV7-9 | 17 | CASSPSLTGTGAYEQYF | TGTGCCAGCAGCCCATCATTGACCGGGACAGGGGCCTACGAGCAGTACTTC
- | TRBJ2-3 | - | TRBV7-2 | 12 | CASSYASNAQYF | TGTGCCAGTTCATACGCTAGCAACGCGCAGTATTTT
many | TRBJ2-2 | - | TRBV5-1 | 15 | CASSLRTDNTGELFF | TGCGCCAGCAGCTTGCGGACAGATAACACCGGGGAGCTGTTTTTT
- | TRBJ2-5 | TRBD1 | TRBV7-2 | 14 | CASSFQGARGTQYF | TGTGCCAGCAGCTTTCAGGGGGCCCGGGGGACCCAGTACTTC
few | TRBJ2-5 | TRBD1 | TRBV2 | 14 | CASSEGDRGRTQYF | TGTGCCAGCAGTGAAGGGGACAGGGGGAGGACCCAGTACTTC